The TCR beta chain under discussion was sequenced for a study of cytomegalovirus exposure and HLA in healthy donors. Vbeta (60) and Jbeta (13) primers were used in the PCR. The repertoire was sequenced with immunoSEQ multiplex PCR; TCRdb's copy has only in-frame clones and lacks some. The profile covers about 120,000 clones, with about 79% appearing a single time and 3% to 4% taken by the ten largest. Remarks on this clone: The antigen is not known.

Findings and caveats of the study: Based on reports, TCR beta sequences accurately predicted HLA-A and HLA-B alleles for most subjects.

Germline assignment: CDR1 SGHNT and CDR2 YYREEE (reference sequence). The J segment lost 3 bases and the V segment lost 0 bases, leaving 4 bases of the junction unmatched. This CDR3 is built from 16 residues. The chain carries TRBV5-4 and TRBJ1-4; 8 positions match TRBD1. The sequence was collected from a woman aged 45-59 years in good health and CMV-seronegative. The sequencing input was PBMCs. The CDR3 region has the DNA TGTGCCAGCAGCTTGGACAGACAGGGGTCTAATGAAAAACTGTTTTTT. This sequence encodes CASSLDRQGSNEKLFF.